This TCR beta chain was obtained from a study of beta chain features in type 1 diabetes. Study background: Patients were similar to healthy donors in age and gender (as well as in cell yields).

The CDR3 is 16 residues long. V trimming: 5 bases; J trimming: 1 base; junction bases outside the gene matches: 6. The V gene's germline CDR1 is SGHAT and CDR2 FQNNGV. This clone has more than one count but fewer than ten. Antigen: not known. The study, taken as a whole, reports: For Type 1 diabetes patients, all four CD4+ subsets carried TCRB CDR3s that were moderately but significantly shorter.

The study reverse transcribed the entire isolated RNA, so it sequenced expressed TCRB transcripts. Using immunoSEQ multiplex PCR, the repertoire was profiled, and TCRdb retains in-frame clones only, with some absent. The sample contains 120,000 to 150,000 clones, 10% of which appear only once. This clonotype originated in a man younger than 30 in good health. Sequenced input: naive CD4+ T cells from blood. This rearrangement joins TRBV11-2 to TRBJ2-2; TRBD1 matches 8 bases. The CDR3 protein is CASSLTGTGNTGELFF. CDR3 DNA sequence: TGTGCCAGCAGCCTCACCGGGACAGGGAACACCGGGGAGCTGTTTTTT. Full variable domain (outside the CDR3, taken from reference TRBV11-2 and TRBJ2-2): EAGVAQSPRYKIIEKRQSVAFWCNPISGHATLYWYQQILGQGPKLLIQFQNNGVVDDSQLPKDRFSAERLKGVDSTLKIQPAKLEDSAVYLCASSLTGTGNTGELFFGEGSRLTVL.